The present entry profiles one TCR beta chain with its context. The entry originates in a study of blood T cell repertoires in COVID-19. Study summary: Samples taken during acute and convalescent COVID-19 were collected in the United States, Italy and Spain.

Trimming removed 5 bases from V and 5 bases from J; junction bases left unmatched: 8. CDR1 and CDR2 from the germline V gene are SEHNR and FQNEAQ (reference sequence). The CDR3 sequence is 14 residues long. In the authors' methods: Amplified reference gene primers provided the basis for estimating nucleated cell counts. Assay: immunoSEQ multiplex PCR; the TCRdb copy retains only in-frame clones and omits some. The V and J calls and the clone size are those of that table, but D and trimming were determined from the DNA. The table has about 400,000 clones, about 90% seen once; the top ten hold roughly 3%. Ages ranged from roughly 18 to 100 years, with residence in approximately 25 US areas. Participants' reported clinical history set cohort assignment.

The sample taken for sequencing was PBMCs or T cells enriched from blood (not recorded which). The TCR was taken from a woman younger than 45 who had recovered from COVID-19. The chain carries TRBV7-9 and TRBJ2-5; 7 nucleotides align to TRBD1. The DNA for the CDR3 is TGTGCCAGCAGCGCAGACAGGGATATGGAGACCCAGTACTTC. The encoded protein is CASSADRDMETQYF.